These T cell receptor beta chains were read from a single sample in a study of identical twins. TCRdb reprocessed the 5' RACE reads via MiXCR and lists one record per CDR3 protein. The profile covers 700,000 or so distinct CDR3 sequences, with around 8.3% appearing a single time and around 0.98% taken by the ten largest. In addition, the sample was reused for a study of yellow fever vaccine responses in identical twins.

What was sequenced was PBMCs. The source of these receptors is a woman younger than 35 in good health. Each CDR3 is given with its conserved first and last residue. Each record gives: D gene, J gene, V gene, clone size, CDR3 DNA, CDR3 protein. A D gene is named only where the DNA matches it firmly. Some rows mark clone size as missing; the rest say once, few, many or name a class of expanded clone.

TRBD1,TRBJ1-2,TRBV9,-,TGTGCCAGCAGCCCAGGGGGGAAGCTAAGCTATGGCTACACCTTC,CASSPGGKLSYGYTF
-,TRBJ2-7,TRBV25-1,-,TGTGCCAGCAGTGAAATTAGGGGGGACTACGAGCAGTACTTC,CASSEIRGDYEQYF
-,TRBJ2-7,TRBV9,few,TGTGCCAGCAGCAAACTACCAGGGGGGGAGTACGAGCAGTACTTC,CASSKLPGGEYEQYF
-,TRBJ2-5,TRBV25-1,-,TGTGCCAGCAGTGAGGGGGCGCGGGAGACCCAGTACTTC,CASSEGARETQYF
TRBD2,TRBJ2-2,TRBV5-1,few,TGCGCCAGCAGCCCTCCGGGAGGCCACCAGAACACCGGGGAGCTGTTTTTT,CASSPPGGHQNTGELFF
TRBD2,TRBJ2-7,TRBV28,-,TGTGCCAGCAGCCCATTAGCGGGGAAGGGCTACGAGCAGTACTTC,CASSPLAGKGYEQYF
TRBD2,TRBJ2-3,TRBV6-1,-,TGTGCCAGCAGTGAATGGGGCGGAGGTCGGGAGGCAGATACGCAGTATTTT,CASSEWGGGREADTQYF
-,TRBJ1-1,TRBV5-8,few,TGTGCCAGCAGCTTGGATGGACAACCAAGGTTGAACACTGAAGCTTTCTTT,CASSLDGQPRLNTEAFF
-,TRBJ2-2,TRBV4-1,many,TGCGCCAGCAGCCAAGACGGCCAGCACACCGGGGAGCTGTTTTTT,CASSQDGQHTGELFF
TRBD1,TRBJ2-7,TRBV7-2,many,TGTGCCAGCAGCTCTGCGGGACAGGAATCCTACGAGCAGTACTTC,CASSSAGQESYEQYF
-,TRBJ2-5,TRBV6-2/TRBV6-3,-,TGTGCCAGCAGTTCTCGGACTGCGGGAGAGACCCAGTACTTC,CASSSRTAGETQYF
-,TRBJ1-2,TRBV5-6,-,TGTGCCAGCAGCTTTAGGGGGGTCACCCCCAGCGGCTACACCTTC,CASSFRGVTPSGYTF
TRBD1,TRBJ2-7,TRBV7-6,many,TGTGCCAGCAGCTTAGAACAGGGGTCATCCTACGAGCAGTACTTC,CASSLEQGSSYEQYF
TRBD2,TRBJ2-5,TRBV19,-,TGTGCCAGTAGTTCCGGGACTAGCGGGTTGTACCAAGAGACCCAGTACTTC,CASSSGTSGLYQETQYF
-,TRBJ2-4,TRBV3-1,many,TGTGCCAGCAGCCAAGAAGCTAGGGGCTTAACCATTCAGTACTTC,CASSQEARGLTIQYF
TRBD1,TRBJ2-5,TRBV12-3/TRBV12-4,-,TGTGCCAGCAGTCCGGACAGGGGGGTTGAGACCCAGTACTTC,CASSPDRGVETQYF
-,TRBJ2-7,TRBV5-5,many,TGTGCCAGCAGCCTTAGAGATTACGAGCAGTACTTC,CASSLRDYEQYF
-,TRBJ1-2,TRBV6-2/TRBV6-3,-,TGTGCCAGCAGAACCGACGGGATCTATGGCTACACCTTC,CASRTDGIYGYTF
-,TRBJ2-5,TRBV3-1,-,TGTGCCAGCAGCCCATTCTCTAGCGTGGGTGAGACCCAGTACTTC,CASSPFSSVGETQYF
TRBD2,TRBJ2-1,TRBV10-3,-,TGTGCCATCAGCCGGACTAGCGGTAATGAAAGGCAGTTCTTC,CAISRTSGNERQFF
-,TRBJ1-2,TRBV6-5,-,TGTGCCAGCAGAAGAGAGGGCTATGGCTACACCTTC,CASRREGYGYTF
-,TRBJ1-4,TRBV29-1,-,TGCAGCGTTGAGCAGGGAGAGGCGAATGAAAAACTGTTTTTT,CSVEQGEANEKLFF
TRBD1,TRBJ1-1,TRBV7-9,few,TGTGCCAGCAGCTCCCGCAAGACAGGGGGCTACACTGAAGCTTTCTTT,CASSSRKTGGYTEAFF
TRBD2,TRBJ2-1,TRBV27,many,TGTGCCAGCACTCGGCGGGAGTCAGGCTACAATGAGCAGTTCTTC,CASTRRESGYNEQFF
TRBD2,TRBJ2-3,TRBV5-1,-,TGCGCCAGCAGCCCCCTCCGACTAGCGGGAGTAACAGATACGCAGTATTTT,CASSPLRLAGVTDTQYF
TRBD2,TRBJ2-5,TRBV20-1,many,TGCAGTCCCCATACCGGGGGGGAGACCCAGTACTTC,CSPHTGGETQYF
-,TRBJ2-7,TRBV6-1,-,TGTGCCAGCAGTCGCCCTGACGGGTACGAGCAGTACTTC,CASSRPDGYEQYF
-,TRBJ1-1,TRBV6-2/TRBV6-3,few,TGTGCCAGCAGTTACCCGGATACGAACACTGAAGCTTTCTTT,CASSYPDTNTEAFF